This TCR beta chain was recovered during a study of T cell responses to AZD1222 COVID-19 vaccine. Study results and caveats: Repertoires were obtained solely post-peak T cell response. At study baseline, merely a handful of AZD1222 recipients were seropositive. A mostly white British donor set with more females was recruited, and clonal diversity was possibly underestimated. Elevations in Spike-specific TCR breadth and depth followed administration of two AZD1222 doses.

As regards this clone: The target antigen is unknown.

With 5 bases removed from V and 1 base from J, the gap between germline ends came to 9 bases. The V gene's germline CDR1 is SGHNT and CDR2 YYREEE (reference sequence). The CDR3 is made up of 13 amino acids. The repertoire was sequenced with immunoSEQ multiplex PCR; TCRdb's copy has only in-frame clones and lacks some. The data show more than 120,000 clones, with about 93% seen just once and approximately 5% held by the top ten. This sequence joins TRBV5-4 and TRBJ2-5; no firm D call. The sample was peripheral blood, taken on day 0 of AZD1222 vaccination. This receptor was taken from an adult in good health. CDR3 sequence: CASSSTVQETQYF. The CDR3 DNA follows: TGTGCCAGCAGTTCGACTGTCCAAGAGACCCAGTACTTC. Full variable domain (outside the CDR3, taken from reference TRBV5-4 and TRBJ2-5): ETGVTQSPTHLIKTRGQQVTLRCSSQSGHNTVSWYQQALGQGPQFIFQYYREEENGRGNFPPRFSGLQFPNYSSELNVNALELDDSALYLCASSSTVQETQYFGPGTRLLVL.